One sample yielded the 26 T cell receptor beta chains listed below, sequenced in a study of cytomegalovirus exposure and HLA in healthy donors. The protocol was immunoSEQ multiplex PCR, while the TCRdb copy is restricted to in-frame clones and leaves out a portion. This sample has 200,000 or so clones, with roughly 85% found just once. The sequenced sample was PBMCs. These receptors were obtained from a woman under 30 in good health and CMV-seronegative.

The chain links TRBV7-2 to TRBJ2-1, with a weak D call TRBD2 (5 bases). This CDR3 is 14 amino acids long. Germline CDR1 SGHTA, CDR2 FQGNSA. V dropped 5 bases and J dropped 5 bases, with 13 bases sitting between them. The CDR3 spells CASSGLYGNNEQFF. The CDR3 coding sequence is TGTGCCAGCAGCGGTCTCTACGGGAACAATGAGCAGTTCTTC.

Details on this clone: An end of the junction does not agree with germline; a read error may underlie this. The V call is TRBV11-2, the J call TRBJ2-7, with a possible D match to TRBD2 (6 bases). Germline CDR1 SGHAT, CDR2 FQNNGV. This CDR3 is built from 12 residues. CDR3 sequence (DNA): TGTGCCAGCAGCTTAGATAGTACTAGCTGGAACTTC. Its protein product is CASSLDSTSWNF.

The chain couples TRBV25-1 to TRBJ1-2; a possible D gene is TRBD1 (6 bases). Germline assignment: CDR1 MGHDK and CDR2 SYGVNS. The CDR3 is 17 residues long. Trimming cost V 3 bases and J 6 bases, with 23 bases left between them. The CDR3 bases are TGTGCCAGCAGTGATGGGGCAACAGGGACCGGGTTGGATGGCTACACCTTC. Translating it yields CASSDGATGTGLDGYTF.

The V call is TRBV2, the J call TRBJ1-1; no firm D call. Per the germline V gene, CDR1 is SNHLY and CDR2 is FYNNEI. Trimming took off 2 bases at V and 11 bases at J, with 15 bases between the two ends. This CDR3 comprises 13 residues. The CDR3 DNA follows: TGTGCCAGCAGTGAACATGTTCAAACTGGGGCTTTCTTT. This translates into CASSEHVQTGAFF. The full variable domain, rest sourced from reference TRBV2 and TRBJ1-1, is EPEVTQTPSHQVTQMGQEVILRCVPISNHLYFYWYRQILGQKVEFLVSFYNNEISEKSEIFDDQFSVERPDGSNFTLKIRSTKLEDSAMYFCASSEHVQTGAFFGQGTRLTVV.

The chain links TRBV30 to TRBJ1-2; TRBD1 matches 8 bases. The CDR3 has 13 amino acids. Germline CDR1 GTSNPN, CDR2 SVGIG (reference sequence). The junction had 6 bases not matched to a gene; V was cut back by 2 bases and J by 7 bases. The CDR3 DNA follows: TGTGCCTGGAGTTGGCAGGGGGCACGTGGCTACACCTTC. Translating it yields CAWSWQGARGYTF. Variable domain in full (rest from reference TRBV30 and TRBJ1-2): SQTIHQWPATLVQPVGSPLSLECTVEGTSNPNLYWYRQAAGRGLQLLFYSVGIGQISSEVPQNLSASRPQDRQFILSSKKLLLSDSGFYLCAWSWQGARGYTFGSGTRLTVV.

The J gene is TRBJ2-7, the V gene TRBV2; D not resolved. This CDR3 is 13 amino acids long. The germline CDR1 and CDR2 sequences are SNHLY and FYNNEI. V lost 3 bases and J lost 1, with 7 bases in between. CDR3 protein: CASSDVVSYEQYF. The CDR3 region has the DNA TGTGCCAGCAGTGACGTCGTTTCCTACGAGCAGTACTTC.

The chain links TRBV5-1 to TRBJ1-1; the D gene is possibly TRBD1 (5 bases). Trimming shortened V by 4 bases and J by 2 bases, and 12 bases separated the two germline ends. Germline CDR1 and CDR2: SGHRS and YFSETQ. The CDR3 length is 14 residues. CDR3 in DNA: TGCGCCAGCAGCCAGGGATACGTAAACACTGAAGCTTTCTTT. Translation: CASSQGYVNTEAFF.

The chain couples TRBV2 to TRBJ1-1; D is undetermined. The CDR3 is 12 amino acids. V was shortened by 7 bases and J by 0 bases, with 6 bases between the two germline ends. Germline V gene sequence: CDR1 SNHLY, CDR2 FYNNEI. For the CDR3, the DNA is TGTGCCAGCATATTCATGAACACTGAAGCTTTCTTT. Its translation: CASIFMNTEAFF.

The chain is built from TRBV27 and TRBJ1-1; D is possibly TRBD1 (5 bases). Germline CDR1 reads MNHEY; CDR2 reads SMNVEV (reference sequence). The CDR3 is made up of 13 amino acids. The ends were cut back, 7 bases at V and 6 bases at J, with 15 bases in the middle. This CDR3 reads CASKQGDRSEAFF. CDR3 sequence (DNA): TGTGCCAGCAAACAAGGGGATAGGTCTGAAGCTTTCTTT.

The count of this clone is one. This chain connects TRBV5-4 to TRBJ1-4; tentative D call: TRBD1 (5 bases). The germline V gene encodes CDR1 SGHNT and CDR2 YYREEE (reference sequence). With 4 bases removed from V and 8 bases from J, the gap between germline ends came to 12 bases. There are 13 residues in the CDR3. The chain's CDR3 is CASSHPTDEKLFF. CDR3 nucleotide sequence: TGTGCCAGCAGCCACCCGACAGACGAAAAACTGTTTTTT. The full variable domain, completed using reference TRBV5-4 and TRBJ1-4, is ETGVTQSPTHLIKTRGQQVTLRCSSQSGHNTVSWYQQALGQGPQFIFQYYREEENGRGNFPPRFSGLQFPNYSSELNVNALELDDSALYLCASSHPTDEKLFFGSGTQLSVL.

The rearrangement uses TRBV10-3 and TRBJ2-3; D might be TRBD2 (6 bases). This CDR3 is built from 14 residues. V lost 6 bases and J 1 base, leaving 11 bases between the germline ends. Per the germline V gene, CDR1 is ENHRY and CDR2 is SYGVKD. The CDR3 DNA reads TGTGCCATCAGCACCCCGGGGGGCACAGATACGCAGTATTTT. This codes for CAISTPGGTDTQYF.

The chain joins TRBV5-4 to TRBJ2-7, with 12 bases fitting TRBD1. Losses at the gene ends were 2 bases for V and 3 bases for J; bases not matched to a gene: 3. The CDR3 totals 15 residues. Germline V CDR1 and CDR2: SGHNT, YYREEE (reference sequence). CDR3 DNA: TGTGCCAGCAGCTTCGGGACAGGGGGCAACTACGAGCAGTACTTC. The encoded protein is CASSFGTGGNYEQYF.

V and J are TRBV27 and TRBJ2-2; 9 nucleotides agree with TRBD1. The length of the CDR3 is 16 residues. Germline V gives CDR1 MNHEY, CDR2 SMNVEV (reference sequence). The V and J ends lost 7 bases and 2 bases, in that order; junction bases with no gene match: 8. In nucleotides, the CDR3 is TGTGCCAGCAACAAACAGGGGGCGGCAAACACCGGGGAGCTGTTTTTT. This encodes CASNKQGAANTGELFF.

The V and J genes are TRBV6-1 and TRBJ1-2, with TRBD1 matching 7 bases. This CDR3 comprises 15 residues. Germline assignment: CDR1 MNHNS and CDR2 SASEGT. V lost 1 base and J lost 4; bases outside the gene matches: 6. Here the CDR3 DNA reads TGTGCCAGCAGTGAAGAGGGCAGGGGGGTCTATGGCTACACCTTC. Its translation is CASSEEGRGVYGYTF.

V and J are TRBV29-1 and TRBJ2-3; 7 bases map to TRBD2. The length of the CDR3 is 14 residues. After removal of 2 bases from V and 3 bases from J, the junction contained 5 bases not matched to a gene. Germline V gene sequence: CDR1 SQVTM, CDR2 ANQGSEA. CDR3 loop: CSVEPGGRTDTQYF. The CDR3 DNA reads as TGCAGCGTTGAACCGGGAGGCCGGACAGATACGCAGTATTTT.

The chain has TRBV2 and TRBJ2-7; a weak D match, TRBD2 (5 bases). The CDR3 covers 12 residues. V was cut by 6 bases and J by 1 base, with 7 bases left in between. Germline V gives CDR1 SNHLY, CDR2 FYNNEI. The CDR3: CASRDSSYEQYF. CDR3 bases: TGTGCCAGCAGGGACTCTTCCTACGAGCAGTACTTC.

This chain uses TRBV4-1 with TRBJ2-3; possible D gene TRBD1, 6 bases. V gave up 6 bases and J gave up 2 bases, with 15 bases separating them. The CDR3 is made up of 15 amino acids. The germline V gene encodes CDR1 MGHRA and CDR2 YSYEKL. The CDR3 spells CASRDSLIDTDTQYF. The DNA for the CDR3 is TGCGCCAGCAGGGACAGCCTGATAGACACAGATACGCAGTATTTT.

J is TRBJ2-5 and V is TRBV5-1; possibly TRBD2 for D (6 bases). This CDR3 is built from 14 residues. Per germline, CDR1 SGHRS and CDR2 YFSETQ. Trimming removed 3 bases at V and 6 bases at J, with 15 bases between. The CDR3 loop is CASSWTGGIKTQYF. In DNA, the CDR3 is TGCGCCAGCAGCTGGACCGGGGGTATCAAGACCCAGTACTTC.

The CDR3 reads CAITDRADGYTF. CDR3 nucleotides: TGTGCCATCACTGATCGGGCGGATGGCTACACCTTC. The chain employs TRBV10-3 and TRBJ1-2; D gene uncertain. V was clipped by 7 bases and J by 6 bases, with 12 bases between them. Germline CDR1 reads ENHRY; CDR2 reads SYGVKD. This CDR3 has 12 residues.

The CDR3 sequence is CASSSTGVGYNEQFF. CDR3 DNA sequence: TGTGCCAGCAGCTCGACAGGGGTCGGCTACAATGAGCAGTTCTTC. The chain couples TRBV5-4 to TRBJ2-1; 8 nucleotides match TRBD1. Looked up from germline, CDR1 is SGHNT and CDR2 is YYREEE (reference sequence). The CDR3 contains 15 residues. Unmatched junction bases numbered 5, after V lost 3 bases and J lost 3 bases.

This clone was picked up one time. The V gene is TRBV7-3, the J gene TRBJ2-1; the match to TRBD2 covers 9 bases. Germline values: CDR1 SGHTA, CDR2 FQGTGA. V dropped 5 bases and J dropped 4; count of bases not matched to a gene: 6. The CDR3 spans 15 residues. The CDR3, as DNA: TGTGCCAGCAGCGGAAGCGGGGGGCAATACAATGAGCAGTTCTTC. Protein product: CASSGSGGQYNEQFF. The full variable domain, completed using reference TRBV7-3 and TRBJ2-1, is GAGVSQTPSNKVTEKGKYVELRCDPISGHTALYWYRQSLGQGPEFLIYFQGTGAADDSGLPNDRFFAVRPEGSVSTLKIQRTERGDSAVYLCASSGSGGQYNEQFFGPGTRLTVL.

The chain links TRBV29-1 to TRBJ2-1; D may be TRBD2 (6 bases). Germline V lookup: CDR1 SQVTM, CDR2 ANQGSEA. V was trimmed by 6 bases and J by 12 bases, leaving 9 bases between them. The CDR3 has 9 amino acids. The CDR3 sequence is CSVGGLQFF. CDR3 nucleotide sequence: TGCAGCGTCGGGGGACTGCAGTTCTTC.

The chain is built from TRBV5-6 and TRBJ2-2; TRBD1 matches at 8 bases. The CDR3 sequence is 16 residues long. Per the germline V gene, CDR1 is SGHDT and CDR2 is YYEEEE. Trimming at V came to 4 bases and at J to 2 bases, leaving 7 bases not matched to a gene. CDR3 DNA: TGTGCCAGCAGCAGGACAGGGAGTCGTAACACCGGGGAGCTGTTTTTT. This translates into CASSRTGSRNTGELFF.

This chain connects TRBV7-7 to TRBJ2-2; D may be TRBD2 (5 bases). Between the trimmed V and J ends, which lost 1 base and 5 bases, there was a span of 14 bases. The CDR3 is 16 residues long. Germline V lookup: CDR1 SSHAT, CDR2 FNYEAQ (reference sequence). The CDR3 nucleotides are TGTGCCAGCAGCTTAGGAGTGGTCCGGGGAACCGGGGAGCTGTTTTTT. It yields the protein CASSLGVVRGTGELFF.

This clone was seen only a few times. V usage is TRBV27 and J usage is TRBJ2-4; possible D gene TRBD2, 5 bases. Looked up from germline, CDR1 is MNHEY and CDR2 is SMNVEV (reference sequence). The CDR3 is 15 amino acids. The V end lost 6 bases, the J end lost 0 bases, and 12 bases lay between the germline ends. CDR3 coding DNA: TGTGCCAGCAGCCCTAAGCGGCAAGCCAAAAACATTCAGTACTTC. Its protein product is CASSPKRQAKNIQYF.

The V and J genes are TRBV7-3 and TRBJ1-1, with D maybe TRBD1 (5 bases). V lost 2 bases and J lost 4, with 17 bases in between. The CDR3 extends over 16 amino acids. Germline CDR1 is SGHTA and CDR2 is FQGTGA. DNA for the CDR3: TGTGCCAGCAGCTTAGAAGGGGAGGGGAGGGGCACTGAAGCTTTCTTT. Its protein is CASSLEGEGRGTEAFF.